The clone carrying this TCR beta chain has a single count. The CDR3 is 16 residues long. V shed 3 bases, J shed 2 bases, and the junction held 5 bases outside the gene matches. Looked up from germline, CDR1 is LNHDA and CDR2 is SQIVND (reference sequence). The sample belongs to a study of glioma-infiltrating T cells after dendritic cell vaccination. Across the whole study: Between about 2003 and 2013, patients got autologous tumor lysate-pulsed dendritic cell vaccines.

Time point in this sample: after dendritic cell vaccination, including at tumor progression/relapse. All glioblastoma patients lacked an isocitrate dehydrogenase mutation. Sequencing used immunoSEQ multiplex PCR; TCRdb keeps in-frame clones, though not all of them. The sample has about 100,000 clones; 75% to 90% are singletons. The sample consisted of blood, taken after dendritic cell vaccination. The chain has TRBV19 and TRBJ2-1, with 9 bases lining up with TRBD1. The receptor comes from a human donor with glioblastoma. For the CDR3, the DNA is TGTGCCAGTAGTATTCGGGGACAGGGAACCTACAATGAGCAGTTCTTC. Translating it yields CASSIRGQGTYNEQFF.